The 25 T cell receptor beta chains below were found in one sample sequenced in a study of identical twins. TCRdb redid the calling of the 5' RACE reads with MiXCR, one entry per CDR3 protein. The sample has roughly 260,000 distinct CDR3 sequences, approximately 7.3% seen once. The same specimen was also included in a second study, on yellow fever vaccine responses in identical twins.

Sequences were obtained from CD8+ T cells sorted from blood. The receptors derive from a woman aged 18-29 years in good health.

This chain joins TRBV4-1 and TRBJ1-5; no definite D call. Germline loops: CDR1 MGHRA, CDR2 YSYEKL. V was trimmed by 3 bases and J by 2 bases, leaving 11 bases between them. The CDR3 is 15 amino acids. CDR3 DNA: TGCGCCAGCAGCCACGGACCGAATGGCAATCAGCCCCAGCATTTT. Its translation is CASSHGPNGNQPQHF.

The chain has TRBV6-2 or TRBV6-3 and TRBJ1-5; D remains ambiguous. The germline CDR1 and CDR2 sequences are MNHEY and SVGEGT. Trimming took off 2 bases at V and 10 bases at J, with 9 bases between the two ends. This CDR3 is 12 amino acids long. The DNA for the CDR3 is TGTGCCAGCAGTTACCCGGGTCTACCCCAGCATTTT. Translating it yields CASSYPGLPQHF.

The chain uses TRBV2 and TRBJ1-5; D gene ambiguous. The CDR3 has 13 residues. Germline-derived CDR1 and CDR2 are SNHLY and FYNNEI. The ends were cut back, 7 bases at V and 4 bases at J, with 11 bases in the middle. The CDR3 loop is CASMGGQNQPQHF. CDR3 nucleotide sequence: TGTGCCAGCATGGGAGGGCAAAATCAGCCCCAGCATTTT.

Only a few counts were recorded for this clonotype. This chain's CDR3 is CASSSLGGARRNEQFF. The CDR3 DNA follows: TGTGCCAGCAGTTCCCTAGGGGGGGCCCGAAGGAATGAGCAGTTCTTC. The V gene is TRBV28, the J gene TRBJ2-1; a weak D match, TRBD2 (7 bases). Germline V gene data show CDR1 as MDHEN and CDR2 as SYDVKM. Trimming stripped 4 bases from V and 7 bases from J, with 20 bases between. The length of the CDR3 is 16 residues.

The chain couples TRBV6-1 to TRBJ2-7; TRBD1 aligns across 11 bases. The CDR3 is 13 residues long. The V gene's germline CDR1 is MNHNS and CDR2 SASEGT. V shed 8 bases and J 7 bases; nucleotides not matched to a gene: 7. CDR3 sequence: CASHGQGALEQYF. In DNA form, the CDR3 reads TGTGCCAGCCACGGACAGGGGGCTTTGGAGCAGTACTTC.

This clonotype was observed a handful of times. The DNA is left out, because the CDR3 cannot be placed on it with certainty; the CDR3 is given as TCRdb lists it. The chain joins TRBV7-9 to TRBJ2-2; the listed D gene, TRBD1, was not tested against the DNA. Germline V gives CDR1 SEHNR, CDR2 FQNEAQ (reference sequence). The CDR3 sequence runs 13 residues, both termini included. Here the CDR3 reads CASSSPMGQSCFF.

In this sample, this clonotype turned up many times. The chain employs TRBV20-1 and TRBJ1-6, with 7 positions matching TRBD1. The CDR3 covers 14 residues. The V gene end was trimmed by 4 bases and the J gene end by 5 bases; junction bases not matched to a gene: 5. Germline CDR1 DFQATT, CDR2 SNEGSKA (reference sequence). CDR3 region: CSATGQGDNSPLHF. In DNA form, the CDR3 reads TGCAGTGCTACCGGGCAGGGGGATAATTCACCCCTCCACTTT.

This clonotype has just a few counts. This sequence joins TRBV4-1 and TRBJ2-1; TRBD2 is a possible D gene (6 bases). The CDR3 is made up of 15 amino acids. The germline V gene encodes CDR1 MGHRA and CDR2 YSYEKL. Trimming removed 0 bases from V and 15 bases from J, with 21 bases in between. CDR3 nucleotides: TGCGCCAGCAGCCAAGACCCGACTAGTTTCTACAGCAGGTTCTTC. It is translated as CASSQDPTSFYSRFF.

This chain connects TRBV7-9 to TRBJ2-7, with 8 bases identical to TRBD2. The ends lost 10 bases at V and 3 bases at J; junction bases unmatched: 5. CDR3 length: 12 amino acids. CDR1 and CDR2 (germline): SEHNR, FQNEAQ (reference sequence). CDR3 residues: CATTSGSYEQYF. The CDR3 region has the DNA TGTGCCACCACTAGCGGAAGCTACGAGCAGTACTTC.

This clonotype was seen at least ten times. The chain uses TRBV5-5 and TRBJ2-3; 8 bases map to TRBD2. Trimming removed 2 bases from V and 2 bases from J; junction bases left unmatched: 10. Germline values: CDR1 SGHKS, CDR2 YYEKEE (reference sequence). The CDR3 has 17 residues. Here the CDR3 reads CASSFGIPGLVTDTQYF. The CDR3 DNA follows: TGTGCCAGCAGCTTTGGGATACCGGGACTAGTCACAGATACGCAGTATTTT.

This sequence joins TRBV9 and TRBJ2-3; 10 bases fit TRBD2. V trimming: 0 bases; J trimming: 3 bases; junction bases outside the gene matches: 10. This CDR3 is built from 18 residues. Germline assignment: CDR1 SGDLS and CDR2 YYNGEE. The CDR3 protein is CASSVVWLAGDKTDTQYF. CDR3 in DNA: TGTGCCAGCAGCGTAGTGTGGCTAGCGGGGGATAAGACAGATACGCAGTATTTT.

The CDR3 region is CASSGAGNTGELFF. The CDR3 coding sequence is TGTGCCAGCAGCGGGGCAGGGAACACCGGGGAGCTGTTTTTT. V usage is TRBV7-9 and J usage is TRBJ2-2; D possibly corresponds to TRBD1 (5 bases). The length of the CDR3 is 14 residues. Germline lookup yields CDR1 SEHNR and CDR2 FQNEAQ (reference sequence). V was shortened by 5 bases and J by 1 base, with 8 bases between the two germline ends.

This clonotype has a count of ten or more. This chain links TRBV9 with TRBJ1-2, with D unclear. The CDR3 spans 11 residues. From germline, CDR1 is SGDLS and CDR2 YYNGEE. Trimming shortened V by 9 bases and J by 8 bases, and 14 bases separated the two germline ends. CDR3 in amino acids: CANDEAGGYTF. The CDR3 nucleotides are TGTGCCAACGACGAGGCCGGAGGCTACACCTTC.

This clonotype has ten or more counts. This chain links TRBV27 with TRBJ1-5; D uncertain. CDR1 MNHEY and CDR2 SMNVEV come from the germline V gene (reference sequence). V was clipped by 6 bases and J by 1 base, with 7 bases between them. This CDR3 comprises 13 residues. The CDR3 protein is CASSPRSNQPQHF. CDR3 bases: TGTGCCAGCAGCCCTAGAAGCAATCAGCCCCAGCATTTT.

This clonotype was detected only a few times. The rearrangement links TRBV29-1 to TRBJ2-7; D remains unclear. Germline CDR1 and CDR2: SQVTM and ANQGSEA. Trimming removed 2 bases at V and 4 bases at J, with 6 bases between. This CDR3 has 11 amino acids. The CDR3: CSVEMEYEQYF. CDR3 nucleotide sequence: TGCAGCGTTGAAATGGAGTACGAGCAGTACTTC.

This clonotype was observed a handful of times. This chain links TRBV5-1 with TRBJ2-1; possibly TRBD1 or TRBD2 for D (5 bases each). The V and J ends lost 4 bases and 6 bases respectively, with 14 bases between them. The CDR3 covers 14 residues. Per germline, CDR1 SGHRS and CDR2 YFSETQ. In DNA form, the CDR3 reads TGCGCCAGCAGCCCCTGGGGACCCCGCAATGAGCAGTTCTTC. This gives the protein CASSPWGPRNEQFF.

Ten or more counts support this clonotype. The chain is built from TRBV28 and TRBJ2-7, with 7 nucleotides matching TRBD1. V was clipped by 6 bases and J by 1 base; unmatched bases: 9. CDR1 is MDHEN, CDR2 SYDVKM, per germline. CDR3 length: 15 residues. This chain's CDR3 is CASSTRRQGSYEQYF. The CDR3 DNA sequence: TGTGCCAGCAGCACGCGAAGACAGGGATCCTACGAGCAGTACTTC. The complete variable domain, with remaining parts taken from reference TRBV28 and TRBJ2-7, reads DVKVTQSSRYLVKRTGEKVFLECVQDMDHENMFWYRQDPGLGLRLIYFSYDVKMKEKGDIPEGYSVSREKKERFSLILESASTNQTSMYLCASSTRRQGSYEQYFGPGTRLTVT.

At least ten counts were recorded for this clonotype. The chain carries TRBV6-4 and TRBJ2-3; D not resolved. The V gene's germline CDR1 is MRHNA and CDR2 SNTAGT. V lost 5 bases, J lost 0 bases, and 9 bases lay in between. CDR3 length: 14 amino acids. The CDR3 DNA sequence: TGTGCCAGCAGTATTGACGGTAGCACAGATACGCAGTATTTT. It specifies CASSIDGSTDTQYF.

This clonotype was recorded many times. The rearrangement uses TRBV7-9 and TRBJ2-1; 7 positions match TRBD2. The CDR3 covers 15 residues. CDR1 is SEHNR and CDR2 is FQNEAQ in the germline V gene (reference sequence). The ends lost 1 base at V and 2 bases at J; junction bases unmatched: 2. In nucleotides, the CDR3 is TGTGCCAGCAGCTTAGAGCGGGGAGCCTACAATGAGCAGTTCTTC. Translated: CASSLERGAYNEQFF.

The J gene is TRBJ2-7, the V gene TRBV7-9, with TRBD1 matching over 9 bases. This CDR3 contains 14 residues. CDR1 and CDR2 from the germline V gene are SEHNR and FQNEAQ (reference sequence). Trimming removed 4 bases from V and 4 bases from J; junction bases left unmatched: 5. In DNA form, the CDR3 reads TGTGCCAGCAGCTCCACAGGGGGCGGTTACGAGCAGTACGTC. It specifies CASSSTGGGYEQYV.

The rearrangement links TRBV6-2 or TRBV6-3 to TRBJ1-1, with D uncertain. CDR3 length equals 16 residues. The ends were cut back, 2 bases at V and 4 bases at J, with 17 bases in the middle. The germline V gene encodes CDR1 MNHEY and CDR2 SVGEGT. Here the CDR3 DNA reads TGTGCCAGCAGTTACGAGGTAGGAGGTGGTGTCACTGAAGCTTTCTTT. It encodes CASSYEVGGGVTEAFF.

J is TRBJ1-6 and V is TRBV5-1; D unresolved. The CDR3 spans 17 residues. Per germline, CDR1 SGHRS and CDR2 YFSETQ. Trimming pared 0 bases from V and 0 bases from J, leaving 10 bases between. The DNA of the CDR3 is TGCGCCAGCAGCTTGGCAGGTTCGAGCTCCTATAATTCACCCCTCCACTTT. Residues: CASSLAGSSSYNSPLHF.

The table lists this clonotype with a few counts. This chain joins TRBV5-1 and TRBJ2-5; D is uncertain. CDR1 is SGHRS and CDR2 is YFSETQ in the germline V gene. The ends were cut back, 4 bases at V and 0 bases at J, with 16 bases in the middle. The length of the CDR3 is 16 residues. This CDR3 is CASSNIAVAYQETQYF. CDR3 bases: TGCGCCAGCAGCAATATCGCCGTAGCATACCAAGAGACCCAGTACTTC. Complete variable domain (other parts from reference TRBV5-1 and TRBJ2-5): KAGVTQTPRYLIKTRGQQVTLSCSPISGHRSVSWYQQTPGQGLQFLFEYFSETQRNKGNFPGRFSGRQFSNSRSEMNVSTLELGDSALYLCASSNIAVAYQETQYFGPGTRLLVL.

This clonotype was seen more than once but under ten times. The V call is TRBV27, the J call TRBJ1-5; D might be TRBD1 (6 bases). Trimming took off 0 bases at V and 1 base at J, with 10 bases between the two ends. The CDR3 consists of 16 residues. CDR1 MNHEY and CDR2 SMNVEV come from the germline V gene (reference sequence). The CDR3 coding sequence is TGTGCCAGCAGTTTATCGAAGGGGGGAAGCAATCAGCCCCAGCATTTT. This sequence encodes CASSLSKGGSNQPQHF.

This clonotype was seen many times. The chain couples TRBV5-5 to TRBJ2-7; 7 nucleotides agree with TRBD1. Trimming removed 5 bases from V and 0 bases from J; junction bases left unmatched: 11. CDR1 is SGHKS and CDR2 is YYEKEE in the germline V gene (reference sequence). CDR3 length: 16 amino acids. The CDR3 is CASRTTGDSSSYEQYF. CDR3 coding DNA: TGTGCCAGCAGGACAACAGGGGATAGCAGCTCCTACGAGCAGTACTTC.